This T cell receptor (beta chain) was sequenced in a study of sequential checkpoint blockade in melanoma. Study context: About 90 pretreatment tumor DNA samples were TCRβ immunosequenced. The study, taken as a whole, reports: Response in arm A was associated with pretreatment TIL clonality.

V shed 4 bases and J 2 bases; nucleotides not matched to a gene: 7. The germline CDR1 and CDR2 sequences are SGDLS and YYNGEE. The CDR3 is 15 amino acids. As to treatment: randomized to nivolumab then ipilimumab (arm A) or the reverse (arm B). Libraries were prepared by immunoSEQ multiplex PCR; TCRdb keeps only in-frame clonotypes and omits some of them. The sample yields some 6,200 clones, about 24% seen once. A few counts support this clone. The antigen is undetermined. This receptor was obtained from a human donor with melanoma. The material was tumor tissue (inferred from file names), obtained from a patient given nivolumab and ipilimumab in sequence. The chain is built from TRBV9 and TRBJ2-7, with TRBD2 matching over 9 bases. CDR3 DNA sequence: TGTGCCAGCAGCCCGTGGGGACTAGCAACCTACGAGCAGTACTTC. Its protein is CASSPWGLATYEQYF.